These T cell receptor beta chains were read from a single sample in a study of CD8 T cells in Susac syndrome. TCRdb fed the immunoSEQ multiplex PCR reads into MiXCR, producing one record per CDR3 protein. The table lists around 200,000 distinct CDR3 sequences, about 95% of them singletons. Material: CD4+ T cells from PBMCs. These receptors were obtained from a human donor in good health. The CDR3 runs from the conserved cysteine through the conserved F or W. The order of the fields is J gene, D gene, V gene, clone size, CDR3 DNA, CDR3 protein. The D gene is left open where the match is weak. Clone size is given for some rows only: seen once, a few or many times, or a class if the clone is expanded.

TRBJ1-4,TRBD1,TRBV15,.,TGTGCCACCTCCCCGGACAGGGGAAATGAAAAACTGTTTTTT,CATSPDRGNEKLFF
TRBJ1-3,TRBD1,TRBV7-2,once,TGTGCCAGCAGCGCGGGACAGCTTTCTGGAAACACCATATATTTT,CASSAGQLSGNTIYF
TRBJ1-1,.,TRBV12-3/TRBV12-4,.,TGTGCCAGCAGTTTGGTCGGAGCTTTCTTT,CASSLVGAFF
TRBJ2-1,TRBD1,TRBV7-9,.,TGTGCCAGCAGCCGCGGACAGGGCGAAGAGTTCTTC,CASSRGQGEEFF
TRBJ2-1,.,TRBV20-1,.,TGCAGTGCTATTCTTATCATGAGCTCCTACAATGAGCAGTTCTTC,CSAILIMSSYNEQFF
TRBJ2-3,TRBD2,TRBV4-2,.,TGTGCCAGCAGCCAAGATAGGACTAGCTCTAAGGATACGCAGTATTTT,CASSQDRTSSKDTQYF
TRBJ1-2,.,TRBV28,once,TGTGCCAGCAATCAGGATATATATGGCTACACCTTC,CASNQDIYGYTF
TRBJ2-3,TRBD1,TRBV30,.,TGTGCCTGGGATAGGACAGGACATGTATCAGATACGCAGTATTTT,CAWDRTGHVSDTQYF
TRBJ2-3,.,TRBV5-4,.,TGTGCCAGCAGCTCCAGCGGAGAGAGCACAGATACGCAGTATTTT,CASSSSGESTDTQYF
TRBJ1-5,.,TRBV10-3,.,TGTGCCATCAGTGCAGGGGCCGACAATCAGCCCCAGCATTTT,CAISAGADNQPQHF
TRBJ2-4,.,TRBV15,.,TGTGCCACCAGCAGAGACCCCCGGCGAGGGAATGGGAACATTCAGTACTTC,CATSRDPRRGNGNIQYF
TRBJ2-7,.,TRBV20-1,once,TGCAGTGCTAGAGTCCCGGGACCGCTTAGGGGCCGCGAGCAGTACTTC,CSARVPGPLRGREQYF
TRBJ1-2,.,TRBV7-2,.,TGTGCCAGCAGCCCAACCCGCGAGGGGGGATACGGCTACACCTTC,CASSPTREGGYGYTF
TRBJ1-6,TRBD1,TRBV12-3/TRBV12-4,.,TGTGCCAGCAGTCCACGGACAGGTTCACCCCTCCACTTT,CASSPRTGSPLHF
TRBJ2-3,TRBD2,TRBV6-5,.,TGTGCCAGCAGTTGGAGCGGGGGGCTTTCTAGCACAGATACGCAGTATTTT,CASSWSGGLSSTDTQYF
TRBJ2-5,.,TRBV9,.,TGTGCCAGCAGCGTAGCCTTGGATTATCAAGAGACCCAGTACTTC,CASSVALDYQETQYF
TRBJ2-3,TRBD1,TRBV7-9,.,TGTGCCAGCAGCCCCTCCCTATTGAGACAGGGGCCAGATACGCAGTATTTT,CASSPSLLRQGPDTQYF
TRBJ2-3,TRBD2,TRBV20-1,.,TGCAGTGCTCCACTAGCGGAGACAACTAGCACAGATACGCAGTATTTT,CSAPLAETTSTDTQYF
TRBJ1-2,TRBD1,TRBV4-1,.,TGCGCCAGCAGCCTTACCGGGACAGGGCTTGGCTACACCTTC,CASSLTGTGLGYTF
TRBJ2-6,.,TRBV7-9,.,TGTGCCAGCAGCTTAGGATACTCTGGGGCCAACGTCCTGACTTTC,CASSLGYSGANVLTF
TRBJ2-2,.,TRBV6-2/TRBV6-3,.,TGTGCCAGCAGTTACTCGGGACGGGGGTCCGGGGAGCTGTTTTTT,CASSYSGRGSGELFF
TRBJ2-3,.,TRBV6-2/TRBV6-3,.,TGTGCCAGCAGTTACGAACAGGGCTCAGATACGCAGTATTTT,CASSYEQGSDTQYF
TRBJ1-5,.,TRBV7-9,.,TGTGCCAGCAGCTTAGCGCAGGACAGTCTCTATCAGCCCCAGCATTTT,CASSLAQDSLYQPQHF
TRBJ1-1,.,TRBV11-2,.,TGTGCCAGCAACGACAGACAGAACACTGAAGCTTTCTTT,CASNDRQNTEAFF
TRBJ2-6,.,TRBV15,.,TGTGCCACCAGCAGAGAACCTGGGGCCAACGTCCTGACTTTC,CATSREPGANVLTF
TRBJ2-5,.,TRBV9,.,TGTGCCAGCAGCGTAGCTACTCAGGGTCAAGAGACCCAGTACTTC,CASSVATQGQETQYF
TRBJ2-3,TRBD2,TRBV29-1,once,TGCAGCGTTGGACGGGAGGGCACAGATACGCAGTATTTT,CSVGREGTDTQYF
TRBJ1-1,.,TRBV30,.,TGTGCTGGGGGGACCTGGGACACTGAAGCTTTCTTT,CAGGTWDTEAFF
TRBJ2-2,.,TRBV29-1,.,TGCAGCGTTGGGAGCGGCACCGGGGAGCTGTTTTTT,CSVGSGTGELFF